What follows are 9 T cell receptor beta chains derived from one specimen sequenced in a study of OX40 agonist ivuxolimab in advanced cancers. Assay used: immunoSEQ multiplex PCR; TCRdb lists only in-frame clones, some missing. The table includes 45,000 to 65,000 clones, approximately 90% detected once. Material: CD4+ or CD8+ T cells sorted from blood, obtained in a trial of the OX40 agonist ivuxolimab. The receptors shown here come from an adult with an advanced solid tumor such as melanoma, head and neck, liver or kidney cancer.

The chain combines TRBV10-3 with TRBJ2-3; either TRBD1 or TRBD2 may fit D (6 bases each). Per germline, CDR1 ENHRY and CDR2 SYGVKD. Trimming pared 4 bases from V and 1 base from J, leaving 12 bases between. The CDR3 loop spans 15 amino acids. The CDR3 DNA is TGTGCCATCAGTGCTAGGGGGGCGGGCACAGATACGCAGTATTTT. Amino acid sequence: CAISARGAGTDTQYF.

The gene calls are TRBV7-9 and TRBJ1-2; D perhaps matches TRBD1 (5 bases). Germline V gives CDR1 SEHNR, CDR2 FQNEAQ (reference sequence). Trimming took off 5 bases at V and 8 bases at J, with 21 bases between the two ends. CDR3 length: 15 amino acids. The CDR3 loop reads CASSPLDTLAGGYTF. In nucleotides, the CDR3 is TGTGCCAGCAGCCCCCTGGACACCCTTGCGGGAGGCTACACCTTC.

CDR3: CASSLGGSYNEQFF. CDR3 coding DNA: TGTGCCAGCAGCTTAGGGGGCTCCTACAATGAGCAGTTCTTC. The chain recombines TRBV7-3 with TRBJ2-1; either TRBD1 or TRBD2 may supply D (5 bases each). V lost 2 bases and J 0 bases, leaving 5 bases between the germline ends. This CDR3 comprises 14 residues. Germline CDR1 and CDR2: SGHTA and FQGTGA. Based on the CDR3 plus reference TRBV7-3 and TRBJ2-1, the full variable domain is GAGVSQTPSNKVTEKGKYVELRCDPISGHTALYWYRQSLGQGPEFLIYFQGTGAADDSGLPNDRFFAVRPEGSVSTLKIQRTERGDSAVYLCASSLGGSYNEQFFGPGTRLTVL.

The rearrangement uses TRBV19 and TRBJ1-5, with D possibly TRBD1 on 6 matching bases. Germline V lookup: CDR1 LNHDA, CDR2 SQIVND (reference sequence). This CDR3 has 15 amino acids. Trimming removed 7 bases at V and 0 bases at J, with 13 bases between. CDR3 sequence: CASTVDRTSNQPQHF. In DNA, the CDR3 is TGTGCCAGTACCGTCGACAGGACTAGCAATCAGCCCCAGCATTTT.

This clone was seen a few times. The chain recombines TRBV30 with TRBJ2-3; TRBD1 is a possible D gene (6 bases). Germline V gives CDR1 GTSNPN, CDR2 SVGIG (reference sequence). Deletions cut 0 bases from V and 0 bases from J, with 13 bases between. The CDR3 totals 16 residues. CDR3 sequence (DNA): TGTGCCTGGAGTGTACGGGACATTCCTAGCACAGATACGCAGTATTTT. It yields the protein CAWSVRDIPSTDTQYF. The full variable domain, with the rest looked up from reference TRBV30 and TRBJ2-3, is SQTIHQWPATLVQPVGSPLSLECTVEGTSNPNLYWYRQAAGRGLQLLFYSVGIGQISSEVPQNLSASRPQDRQFILSSKKLLLSDSGFYLCAWSVRDIPSTDTQYFGPGTRLTVL.

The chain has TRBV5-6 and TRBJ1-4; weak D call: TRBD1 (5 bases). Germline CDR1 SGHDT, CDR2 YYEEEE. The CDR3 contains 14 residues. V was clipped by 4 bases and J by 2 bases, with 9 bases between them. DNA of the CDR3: TGTGCCAGCAGCCTGGGACGGACTAATGAAAAACTGTTTTTT. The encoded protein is CASSLGRTNEKLFF.

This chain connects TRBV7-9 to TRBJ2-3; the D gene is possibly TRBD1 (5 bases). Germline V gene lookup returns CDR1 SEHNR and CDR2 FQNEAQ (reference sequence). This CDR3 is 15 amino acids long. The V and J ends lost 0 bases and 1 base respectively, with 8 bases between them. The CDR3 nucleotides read TGTGCCAGCAGCTTAGCTCCGACAGGCACAGATACGCAGTATTTT. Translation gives CASSLAPTGTDTQYF. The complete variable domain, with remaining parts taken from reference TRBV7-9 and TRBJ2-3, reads DTGVSQNPRHKITKRGQNVTFRCDPISEHNRLYWYRQTLGQGPEFLTYFQNEAQLEKSRLLSDRFSAERPKGSFSTLEIQRTEQGDSAMYLCASSLAPTGTDTQYFGPGTRLTVL.

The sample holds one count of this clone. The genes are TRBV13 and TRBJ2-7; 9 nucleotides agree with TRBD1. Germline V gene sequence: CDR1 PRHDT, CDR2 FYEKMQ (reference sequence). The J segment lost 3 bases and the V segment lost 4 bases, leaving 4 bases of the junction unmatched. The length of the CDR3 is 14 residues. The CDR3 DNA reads TGTGCCAGCAGCTCGGGACAGGGAGTCTACGAGCAGTACTTC. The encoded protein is CASSSGQGVYEQYF.

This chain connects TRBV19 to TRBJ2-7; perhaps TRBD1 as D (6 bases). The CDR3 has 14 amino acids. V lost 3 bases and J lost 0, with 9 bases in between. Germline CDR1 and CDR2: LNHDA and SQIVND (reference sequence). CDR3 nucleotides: TGTGCCAGTAGTATGACAGGCAACTCCTACGAGCAGTACTTC. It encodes CASSMTGNSYEQYF.